The 5 T cell receptor beta chains given below trace back to one sample, sequenced in a study of OX40 agonist ivuxolimab in advanced cancers. Here immunoSEQ multiplex PCR was the method, and the copy in TCRdb shows in-frame clones only, minus some. The profile covers roughly 68,000 clones, with 85% to 95% appearing a single time and more than 0.85% taken by the ten largest. The specimen comprised CD4+ or CD8+ T cells sorted from blood, sampled in a trial of the OX40 agonist ivuxolimab. All receptors derive from an adult with an advanced solid tumor such as melanoma, head and neck, liver or kidney cancer.

V and J are TRBV7-6 and TRBJ2-7; 12 bases agree with TRBD2. V lost 5 bases to trimming and J lost 7 bases; unmatched junction nucleotides: 12. The length of the CDR3 is 16 residues. Germline CDR1 is SGHVS and CDR2 is FNYEAQ. The CDR3: CASSRAGLAGSWEQYF. CDR3 DNA: TGTGCCAGCAGCCGAGCTGGACTAGCGGGGTCTTGGGAGCAGTACTTC.

CDR3 in amino acids: CASSLALLAGGYNEQFF. CDR3 nucleotides: TGTGCCAGCAGCTTAGCACTACTAGCGGGAGGGTACAATGAGCAGTTCTTC. The J gene is TRBJ2-1, the V gene TRBV11-2; 13 nucleotides match TRBD2. V trimming: 1 base; J trimming: 4 bases; junction bases outside the gene matches: 4. The germline V gene encodes CDR1 SGHAT and CDR2 FQNNGV. The CDR3 is 17 residues long.

The chain is built from TRBV21-1 and TRBJ2-7. TRBV21-1 constitutes a pseudogene. The CDR3 loop spans 13 amino acids. The CDR3, as DNA: TGTGCCCTCACTCAATTTTCCGGCTGCGAGCAGTACTTC. Residues: CALTQFSGCEQYF.

This clone is a singleton in its sample. This chain links TRBV19 with TRBJ1-4; a possible D gene is TRBD1 (6 bases). Trimming took off 5 bases at V and 0 bases at J, with 13 bases between the two ends. Germline loops: CDR1 LNHDA, CDR2 SQIVND (reference sequence). The CDR3 covers 16 residues. The CDR3 nucleotides read TGTGCCAGTAGTCGCCAGGGGACTGCAACTAATGAAAAACTGTTTTTT. It is translated as CASSRQGTATNEKLFF.

The chain employs TRBV2 and TRBJ1-1; D remains unclear. The length of the CDR3 is 11 residues. The V and J ends lost 6 bases and 3 bases respectively, with 5 bases between them. In germline, CDR1 is SNHLY, CDR2 FYNNEI. CDR3 sequence: CASRGDTEAFF. In DNA form, the CDR3 reads TGTGCCAGCAGGGGAGACACTGAAGCTTTCTTT.